This entry lists 13 T cell receptor beta chains sequenced from one sample in a study of cytomegalovirus exposure and HLA in healthy donors. 60 Vbeta and 13 Jbeta primers were used in PCR. The data were produced by immunoSEQ multiplex PCR, yet TCRdb's version contains in-frame clones alone and is incomplete. The table includes 150,000 to 200,000 clones, approximately 88% detected once. Sequenced material: PBMCs. Source of these receptors: a woman aged 25 to 39 in good health and CMV-seronegative.

The rearrangement joins TRBV19 to TRBJ1-2, with D perhaps matching TRBD1 (6 bases). The V and J ends lost 3 bases and 8 bases respectively, with 16 bases between them. Germline values: CDR1 LNHDA, CDR2 SQIVND (reference sequence). The CDR3 sequence is 14 residues long. The CDR3 DNA reads as TGTGCCAGTAGTATCAGGGCAGGGGTTGAAGGCTACACCTTC. This encodes CASSIRAGVEGYTF.

The chain couples TRBV4-1 to TRBJ1-2, with a possible D match to TRBD1 (6 bases). V lost 5 bases, J lost 3 bases, and 13 bases lay in between. The CDR3 has 14 residues. Germline assignment: CDR1 MGHRA and CDR2 YSYEKL. CDR3 amino acids: CASSNIRGDYGYTF. The DNA for the CDR3 is TGCGCCAGCAGCAATATCAGGGGAGACTATGGCTACACCTTC.

The chain combines TRBV7-6 with TRBJ2-1; maybe TRBD2 (6 bases). From germline, CDR1 is SGHVS and CDR2 FNYEAQ. The CDR3 contains 15 residues. Trimming pared 3 bases from V and 0 bases from J, leaving 9 bases between. The CDR3 is CASSFVGGSYNEQFF. In DNA, the CDR3 is TGTGCCAGCAGCTTCGTCGGGGGCTCCTACAATGAGCAGTTCTTC.

In this sample, this clone turned up once. For the CDR3, the DNA is TGCGCCAGCAGCGAGCGCTACGAGCAGTACTTC. Translated: CASSERYEQYF. The chain recombines TRBV5-1 with TRBJ2-7, with D unresolved. Trimming pared 4 bases from V and 3 bases from J, leaving 5 bases between. CDR1 SGHRS and CDR2 YFSETQ come from the germline V gene. This CDR3 contains 11 residues.

This chain connects TRBV11-3 to TRBJ2-2; D is possibly TRBD2 (5 bases). CDR3 size: 16 residues. With 0 bases removed from V and 1 base from J, the gap between germline ends came to 9 bases. Germline-derived CDR1 and CDR2 are SGHNT and YENEEA. As DNA, the CDR3 is TGTGCCAGCAGCTTAGAGGGAGTAAAGAACACCGGGGAGCTGTTTTTT. It is translated as CASSLEGVKNTGELFF.

The chain has TRBV27 and TRBJ2-1, with 7 bases that match TRBD2. Germline-derived CDR1 and CDR2 are MNHEY and SMNVEV (reference sequence). This CDR3 is built from 15 residues. J was trimmed by 6 bases and V by 3 bases; bases with no gene match: 8. DNA of the CDR3: TGTGCCAGCAGTTTTCAGGGCGGGAGAAGCAATGAGCAGTTCTTC. As protein: CASSFQGGRSNEQFF.

This chain joins TRBV19 and TRBJ2-1; 8 bases are shared with TRBD2. This CDR3 has 16 residues. The germline V gene has CDR1 LNHDA and CDR2 SQIVND (reference sequence). With V trimmed by 3 bases and J by 3 bases, 7 bases remained unmatched. CDR3 nucleotides: TGTGCCAGTAGTATGGTGGCGGGGGGAAACTACAATGAGCAGTTCTTC. It codes for CASSMVAGGNYNEQFF.

The chain joins TRBV27 to TRBJ2-7, with 10 bases identical to TRBD2. The length of the CDR3 is 14 residues. V lost 5 bases to trimming and J lost 2 bases; unmatched junction nucleotides: 3. Looked up from germline, CDR1 is MNHEY and CDR2 is SMNVEV (reference sequence). CDR3 coding DNA: TGTGCCAGCAGTCCCCTAGCGGGAGCCTACGAGCAGTACTTC. Amino acids: CASSPLAGAYEQYF.

This chain connects TRBV19 to TRBJ2-1; weak D call: TRBD1 (6 bases). This CDR3 region has 13 residues. In germline, CDR1 is LNHDA, CDR2 SQIVND (reference sequence). V shed 5 bases and J shed 6 bases, with 11 bases lying between them. The CDR3 bases are TGTGCCAGTAGTGGCACAGGGCTCAATGAGCAGTTCTTC. Translated: CASSGTGLNEQFF.

This chain uses TRBV7-3 with TRBJ1-1; D uncertain. CDR1 and CDR2 (germline): SGHTA, FQGTGA. The germline V and J ends were trimmed by 2 bases and 6 bases, with 10 bases remaining between them. The CDR3 runs to 13 residues. CDR3 nucleotide sequence: TGTGCCAGCAGCTTATTCGGAGGCGCTGAAGCTTTCTTT. This codes for CASSLFGGAEAFF.

The chain joins TRBV13 to TRBJ2-2; 7 nucleotides align to TRBD2. The CDR3 runs 14 residues. Germline CDR1 reads PRHDT; CDR2 reads FYEKMQ (reference sequence). Trimming at V came to 4 bases and at J to 3 bases, leaving 2 bases not matched to a gene. The CDR3 sequence is CASSSREDTGELFF. In DNA, the CDR3 is TGTGCCAGCAGCTCCCGGGAGGACACCGGGGAGCTGTTTTTT.

J is TRBJ2-5 and V is TRBV5-4, with D perhaps TRBD1 (5 bases). Germline V gives CDR1 SGHNT, CDR2 YYREEE (reference sequence). Trimming stripped 2 bases from V and 1 base from J, with 6 bases between. This CDR3 is 13 amino acids long. CDR3 sequence (DNA): TGTGCCAGCAGCTTACAGGTCCAAGAGACCCAGTACTTC. Protein product: CASSLQVQETQYF.

This chain uses TRBV27 with TRBJ2-2; TRBD1 is a possible D gene (6 bases). The CDR3 consists of 15 residues. With 6 bases removed from V and 1 base from J, the gap between germline ends came to 12 bases. Per germline, CDR1 MNHEY and CDR2 SMNVEV (reference sequence). The CDR3 sequence is CASSPGQLNTGELFF. The CDR3 nucleotides read TGTGCCAGCAGCCCCGGACAGCTGAACACCGGGGAGCTGTTTTTT.